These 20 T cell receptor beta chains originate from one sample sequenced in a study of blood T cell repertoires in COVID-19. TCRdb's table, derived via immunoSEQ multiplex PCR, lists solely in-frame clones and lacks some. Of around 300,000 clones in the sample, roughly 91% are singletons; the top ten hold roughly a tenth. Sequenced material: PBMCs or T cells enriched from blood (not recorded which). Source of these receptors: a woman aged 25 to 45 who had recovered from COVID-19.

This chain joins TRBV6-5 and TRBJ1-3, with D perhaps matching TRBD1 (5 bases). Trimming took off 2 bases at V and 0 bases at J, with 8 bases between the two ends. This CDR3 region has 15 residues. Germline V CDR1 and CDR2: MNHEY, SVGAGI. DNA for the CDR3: TGTGCCAGCAGTTACGGGGCCTACTCTGGAAACACCATATATTTT. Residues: CASSYGAYSGNTIYF.

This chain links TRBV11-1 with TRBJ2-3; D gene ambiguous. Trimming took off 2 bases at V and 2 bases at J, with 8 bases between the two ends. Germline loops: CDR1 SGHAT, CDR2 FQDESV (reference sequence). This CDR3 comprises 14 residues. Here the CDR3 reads CASSLWALTDTQYF. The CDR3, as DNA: TGTGCCAGCAGCTTATGGGCACTCACAGATACGCAGTATTTT. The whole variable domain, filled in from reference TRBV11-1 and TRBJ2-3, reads EAEVAQSPRYKITEKSQAVAFWCDPISGHATLYWYRQILGQGPELLVQFQDESVVDDSQLPKDRFSAERLKGVDSTLKIQPAELGDSAMYLCASSLWALTDTQYFGPGTRLTVL.

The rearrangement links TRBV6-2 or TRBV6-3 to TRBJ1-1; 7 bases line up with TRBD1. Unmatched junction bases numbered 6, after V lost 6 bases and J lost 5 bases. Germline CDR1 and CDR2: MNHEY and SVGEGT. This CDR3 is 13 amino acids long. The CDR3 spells CASSLTGVTEAFF. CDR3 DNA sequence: TGTGCCAGCAGCCTTACAGGGGTAACTGAAGCTTTCTTT.

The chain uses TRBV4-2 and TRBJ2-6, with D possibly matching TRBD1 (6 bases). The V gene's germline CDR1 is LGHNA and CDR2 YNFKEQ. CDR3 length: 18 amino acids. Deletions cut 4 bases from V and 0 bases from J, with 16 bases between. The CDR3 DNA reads TGTGCCAGCAGCCTAGACGTCGACAGGTTCTCTGGGGCCAACGTCCTGACTTTC. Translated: CASSLDVDRFSGANVLTF.

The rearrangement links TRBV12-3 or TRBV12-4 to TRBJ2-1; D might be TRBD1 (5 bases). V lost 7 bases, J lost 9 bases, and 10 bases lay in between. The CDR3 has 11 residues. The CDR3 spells CASKSRGEQFF. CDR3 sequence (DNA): TGTGCCAGCAAGAGTAGGGGTGAGCAGTTCTTC.

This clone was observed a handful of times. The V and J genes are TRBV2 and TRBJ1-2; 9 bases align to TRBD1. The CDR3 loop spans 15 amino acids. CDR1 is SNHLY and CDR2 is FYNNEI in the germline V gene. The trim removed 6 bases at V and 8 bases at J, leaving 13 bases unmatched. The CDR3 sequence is CASRVPPGQGSGYTF. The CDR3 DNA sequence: TGTGCCAGCAGAGTCCCCCCCGGACAGGGGAGCGGCTACACCTTC.

The CDR3 spells CASSPTTLLYNEQFF. The CDR3 DNA sequence: TGTGCCAGTAGCCCGACTACTTTATTATACAATGAGCAGTTCTTC. V is TRBV19 and J is TRBJ2-1; tentative D call: TRBD2 (5 bases). V lost 6 bases, J lost 4 bases, and 16 bases lay in between. Germline V gives CDR1 LNHDA, CDR2 SQIVND (reference sequence). The CDR3 is made up of 15 amino acids. Looking up the rest from reference TRBV19 and TRBJ2-1 gives the full variable domain: DGGITQSPKYLFRKEGQNVTLSCEQNLNHDAMYWYRQDPGQGLRLIYYSQIVNDFQKGDIAEGYSVSREKKESFPLTVTSAQKNPTAFYLCASSPTTLLYNEQFFGPGTRLTVL.

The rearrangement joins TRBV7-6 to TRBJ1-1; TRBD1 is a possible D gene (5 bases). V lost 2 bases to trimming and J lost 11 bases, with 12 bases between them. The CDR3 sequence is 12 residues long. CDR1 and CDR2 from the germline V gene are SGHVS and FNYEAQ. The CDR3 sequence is CASSLIPGSAFF. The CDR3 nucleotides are TGTGCCAGCAGCTTAATCCCAGGGTCGGCTTTCTTT.

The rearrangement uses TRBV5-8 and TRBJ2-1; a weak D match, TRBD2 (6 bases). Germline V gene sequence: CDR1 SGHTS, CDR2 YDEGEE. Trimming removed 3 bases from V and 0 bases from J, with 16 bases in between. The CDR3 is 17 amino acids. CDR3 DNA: TGTGCCAGCAGCTATACCGGGAGCAGCGGCTCCTACAATGAGCAGTTCTTC. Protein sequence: CASSYTGSSGSYNEQFF. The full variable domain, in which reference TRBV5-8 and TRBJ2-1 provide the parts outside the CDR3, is EAGVTQSPTHLIKTRGQQATLRCSPISGHTSVYWYQQALGLGLQFLLWYDEGEERNRGNFPPRFSGRQFPNYSSELNVNALELEDSALYLCASSYTGSSGSYNEQFFGPGTRLTVL.

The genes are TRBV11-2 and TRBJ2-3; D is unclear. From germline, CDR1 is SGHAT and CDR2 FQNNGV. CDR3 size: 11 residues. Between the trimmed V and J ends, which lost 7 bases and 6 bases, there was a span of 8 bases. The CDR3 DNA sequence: TGTGCCAGCACCCCCGCGGATACGCAGTATTTT. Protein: CASTPADTQYF.

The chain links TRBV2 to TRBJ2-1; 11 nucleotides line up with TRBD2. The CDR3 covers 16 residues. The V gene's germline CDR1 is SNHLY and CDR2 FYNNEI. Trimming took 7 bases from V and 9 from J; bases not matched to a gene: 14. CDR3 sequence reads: CASMRTSGFFGSEQFF. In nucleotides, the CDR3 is TGTGCCAGCATGAGGACTAGCGGGTTTTTTGGAAGTGAGCAGTTCTTC.

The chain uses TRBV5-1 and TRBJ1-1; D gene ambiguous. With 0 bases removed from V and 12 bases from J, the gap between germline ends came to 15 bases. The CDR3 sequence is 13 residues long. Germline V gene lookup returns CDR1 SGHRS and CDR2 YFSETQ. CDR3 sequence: CASSLGDPWATFF. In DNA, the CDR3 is TGCGCCAGCAGCTTGGGCGACCCCTGGGCAACTTTCTTT. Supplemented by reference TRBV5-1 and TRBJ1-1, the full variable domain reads KAGVTQTPRYLIKTRGQQVTLSCSPISGHRSVSWYQQTPGQGLQFLFEYFSETQRNKGNFPGRFSGRQFSNSRSEMNVSTLELGDSALYLCASSLGDPWATFFGQGTRLTVV.

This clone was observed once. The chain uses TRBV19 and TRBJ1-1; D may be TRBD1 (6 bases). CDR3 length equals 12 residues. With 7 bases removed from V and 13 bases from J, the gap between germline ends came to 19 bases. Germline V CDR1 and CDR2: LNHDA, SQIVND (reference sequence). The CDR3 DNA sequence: TGTGCCAGTACCCCCGCTGAGGGGGTGGTTTTCTTT. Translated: CASTPAEGVVFF.

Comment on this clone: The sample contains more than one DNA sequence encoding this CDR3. This chain's CDR3 is CSALDNEQFF. The CDR3 nucleotides are TGCAGTGCTCTCGACAATGAGCAGTTCTTC. The rearrangement joins TRBV20-1 to TRBJ2-1; no definite D call. V lost 5 bases and J lost 5, with 4 bases in between. The CDR3 consists of 10 residues. CDR1 and CDR2 from the germline V gene are DFQATT and SNEGSKA (reference sequence).

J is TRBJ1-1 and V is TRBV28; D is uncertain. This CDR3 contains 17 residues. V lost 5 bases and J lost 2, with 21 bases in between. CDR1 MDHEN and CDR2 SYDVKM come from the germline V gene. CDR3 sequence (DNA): TGTGCCAGCAGTCCTCCCCACCCGGGATCGTCTAACACTGAAGCTTTCTTT. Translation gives CASSPPHPGSSNTEAFF.

The CDR3: CASSPGAYNEQFF. For the CDR3, the DNA is TGTGCCAGCTCACCCGGGGCCTACAATGAGCAGTTCTTC. V gene TRBV18 combines with J gene TRBJ2-1; tentative D call: TRBD2 (5 bases). Germline lookup yields CDR1 KGHSH and CDR2 LQKENI. CDR3 length: 13 residues. V shed 3 bases and J shed 2 bases, with 5 bases lying between them.

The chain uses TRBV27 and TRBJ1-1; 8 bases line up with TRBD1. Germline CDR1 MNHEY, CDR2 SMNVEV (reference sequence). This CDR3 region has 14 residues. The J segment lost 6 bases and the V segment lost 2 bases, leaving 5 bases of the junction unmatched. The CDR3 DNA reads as TGTGCCAGCAGTTTAACCCCAGGGGGCCCTGAAGCTTTCTTT. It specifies CASSLTPGGPEAFF.

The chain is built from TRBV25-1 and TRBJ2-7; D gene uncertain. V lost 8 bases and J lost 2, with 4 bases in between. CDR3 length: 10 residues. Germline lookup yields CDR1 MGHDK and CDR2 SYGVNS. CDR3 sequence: CASRTYEQYF. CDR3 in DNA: TGTGCCAGCCGTACCTACGAGCAGTACTTC.

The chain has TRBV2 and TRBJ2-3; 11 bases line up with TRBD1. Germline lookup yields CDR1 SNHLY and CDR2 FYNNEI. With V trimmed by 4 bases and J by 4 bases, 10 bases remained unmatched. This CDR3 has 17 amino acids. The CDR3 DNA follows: TGTGCCAGCAGTGTACGGGAGAGGACAGGGGGCGCAGATACGCAGTATTTT. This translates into CASSVRERTGGADTQYF.

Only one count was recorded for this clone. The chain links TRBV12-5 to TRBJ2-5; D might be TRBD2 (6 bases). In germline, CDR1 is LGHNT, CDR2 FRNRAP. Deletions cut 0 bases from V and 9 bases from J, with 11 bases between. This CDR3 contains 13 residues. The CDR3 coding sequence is TGTGCTAGTGGTTTGGTTGGGGGGAGCTCCCAGTACTTC. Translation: CASGLVGGSSQYF.